This TCR beta chain was obtained from a study of shared clonotypes between healthy human individuals (dated by TCRdb to 2018 to 2021). Context from the whole study: The cohort comprised two women and a few men aged 18 to 49 years. Per donor, three plates each were used for CD4 naive and CD4 memory, two for CD8 naive, and one for CD8 memory. The study deeply sequenced blood TCR repertoires of five healthy adults to estimate repertoire size and the extent of clonotype sharing between individuals. Libraries were prepared and TCR repertoires were sequenced by different laboratories using diverse techniques, in order to increase sequencing depth and limit assay-specific biases. Each donor's leukapheresis produced roughly between about 0.85 and 10 billion PBMCs. Paper-wide results and their limitations: Incomplete sequencing was indicated by rarefaction of sorted-subset datasets, despite the large sequencing depth. The genetic and exposure-history diversity represented was limited by the small number of donors. Compared with non-shared clonotypes, the clonotypes found in all four sorted-subset donors had higher generation probabilities. Sampling was restricted to blood, and TCR repertoires in tissue are likely to differ from TCR repertoires in blood. Pairwise subsampling indicated that sequencing depth was expected to affect the degree of clonotype sharing among donors. Across a few donors, 4.5% to 6.5% of naive CD4, around 3.5% of naive CD8, approximately 2.5% of memory CD4, and 0.3% to 0.45% of memory CD8 clonotypes were shared. Naive subsets generally had larger estimated clonotype richness than memory subsets did.

Using the deep immunoSEQ assay, TCR CDR3 regions were amplified from genomic DNA by multiplex PCR. Extracted genomic DNA from each cell subset was spread evenly across all wells of several immunoSEQ 96-well plates, with each plate serving as a replicate. For sorted subsets, roughly 200 ng of genomic DNA, equivalent to 25,000 to 35,000 T cell genomes, went into each replicate PCR. Purified libraries were measured with a Qubit 3.0 fluorometer, size-checked on a Bioanalyzer 2100, and measured again with the KAPA Library Quantification kit. Every immunoSEQ 96-well plate was sequenced on a dedicated single-read 150-cycle Illumina NextSeq 550 flow cell. As for the original processing: Because only junctional sequences without quality scores were contained in the immunoSEQ output, filtering matching that applied to full-length reads could not be performed. Sequences were annotated with PyIR, a Python wrapper for IgBLAST v1.9, using IMGT germline references to assign V/J genes and CDR3. Reads were filtered out if the reads had weak V/J assignments (E-value above 1e-6), no CDR3, stop codons, out-of-frame junctions, or ambiguous translated residues. V3J clonotypes were defined as sequences sharing an identical inferred V gene, J gene, and CDR3 amino acid sequence. Percentage overlap between repertoires was computed as shared unique clonotypes divided by the size of the smaller repertoire. Repertoire richness was assessed with RTK rarefaction, the Chao1 estimator, and Recon v2.1 estimates of unobserved clonotypes. For all TCRbeta clonotypes obtained by the gDNA method from several donors, generation probabilities were computed with OLGA. The clones in this table, taken by TCRdb from immuneACCESS, are in-frame only. Not every clone is retained; where verified, under half of the shortfall comes from an unresolved V gene, and the cause of the rest is unknown. That table furnishes V, J and clone size, whereas the DNA furnished D and trimming. Within this sample are a few hundred thousand clones, with 60% to 70% of them counted one time only. The ten most abundant clones make up 11% of the sample.

In the germline V gene, CDR1 corresponds to MDHEN and CDR2 to SYDVKM. Trimming leaves V shorter by 2 bases and J shorter by 3 bases, with the junction holding 2 bases beyond the gene matches. The CDR3 covers 14 residues, taking in both the cysteine and the phenylalanine. The sequence is cut down to CDR3 DNA, 42 bases in frame from base 1. A word on this clone: Its antigen remains unidentified. Base-call qualities are not available, and no considerably larger clone is one nucleotide away.

Donors were healthy HIV-negative adults with no recently reported acute infections or vaccinations. All donors were Caucasian adults living in Nashville, Tennessee, USA. CD4+ T cells were enriched by magnetic negative selection; naive cells were then positively selected on CD45RA, and the negative fraction formed the memory subset. Blood was obtained by leukapheresis, after which PBMCs were separated by Ficoll-Histopaque density gradient centrifugation and cryopreserved in liquid nitrogen vapor phase. Analytical flow cytometry was used to check the purity and quantity of each magnetically sorted T cell population. Genomic DNA was isolated from every sorted fraction and measured by UV absorbance on a Nanodrop 2000c.

What was sequenced was memory CD4+ T cells sorted from blood. The label giving this sample's cell subset or site can be read as: CD45RA-negative fraction. The receptor was isolated from a man aged 30 to 39 in good health. The chain is assembled from TRBV28 and TRBJ2-3, with 7 bases matching TRBD2. The DNA sequence reads TGTGCCAGCAGTTTAGCGGGAGTTACAGATACGCAGTATTTT. This yields the protein CASSLAGVTDTQYF.